The sequence of this T cell receptor beta chain was determined in a study of CD8+ T cells in alopecia areata. The CDR3 is made up of 11 amino acids. V was clipped by 2 bases and J by 5 bases, with 3 bases between them. Germline CDR1 and CDR2: SGHRS and YFSETQ. To note about this clone: This specimen includes other DNA sequences encoding the same CDR3.

RNA extraction and reverse transcription yielded cDNA as sequencing template. The repertoire was sequenced with immunoSEQ multiplex PCR; TCRdb's copy has only in-frame clones and lacks some. The sample has 150,000 to 200,000 clones; 50% to 75% are singletons. Noted treatment: oral pan-JAK inhibitor, 5-10 mg twice daily. Sequencing used CD4+ T cells sorted from blood, obtained at approximately week 60, from a patient treated with tofacitinib. The receptor was isolated from a human donor with alopecia areata. This chain uses TRBV5-1 with TRBJ2-3, with D unclear. As DNA, the CDR3 is TGCGCCAGCAGCTTCGGAGATACGCAGTATTTT. It translates to CASSFGDTQYF.